These T cell receptor beta chains were read from a single sample in a study of shared clonotypes between healthy human individuals. Sequencing was performed with immunoSEQ multiplex PCR; in TCRdb, only in-frame clones are kept and a portion is missing. The sample has some 1 million clones; 75% are singletons. The material sequenced was memory CD4+ T cells sorted from blood. Receptors originate from a man between 18 and 35 years old in good health. Each CDR3 is given with its conserved first and last residue. Fields, in order: D gene, V gene, J gene, clone size, CDR3 protein, CDR3 DNA. The D gene is left open where the match is weak. Only some rows state a clone size, as once, few, many or a class for expanded clones.

d_gene: NA
v_gene: TRBV7-3
j_gene: TRBJ2-3
abundance: NA
CDR3aa: CASSPGGRVTDTQYF
CDR3nt: TGTGCCAGCAGTCCCGGTGGCAGGGTGACAGATACGCAGTATTTT

d_gene: TRBD1
v_gene: TRBV2
j_gene: TRBJ2-7
abundance: NA
CDR3aa: CASSPQRTGSSYEQYF
CDR3nt: TGTGCCAGCAGTCCTCAACGGACAGGGAGCTCCTACGAGCAGTACTTC

d_gene: TRBD1
v_gene: TRBV28
j_gene: TRBJ1-6
abundance: many
CDR3aa: CASSFPRDRQSLYNSPLHF
CDR3nt: TGTGCCAGCAGTTTTCCCCGGGACAGGCAATCCCTCTATAATTCACCCCTCCACTTT

d_gene: TRBD1
v_gene: TRBV29-1
j_gene: TRBJ2-7
abundance: NA
CDR3aa: CSVGDRGYEQYF
CDR3nt: TGCAGCGTTGGAGACAGGGGCTACGAGCAGTACTTC

d_gene: NA
v_gene: TRBV10-3
j_gene: TRBJ1-2
abundance: once
CDR3aa: CAIFNFVLNYGYTF
CDR3nt: TGTGCCATCTTCAATTTTGTCCTGAACTATGGCTACACCTTC

d_gene: NA
v_gene: TRBV10-2
j_gene: TRBJ1-6
abundance: many
CDR3aa: CASSEDILSSYNSPLHF
CDR3nt: TGCGCCAGCAGTGAGGATATTTTGAGCTCCTATAATTCACCCCTCCACTTT

d_gene: NA
v_gene: TRBV30
j_gene: TRBJ1-5
abundance: NA
CDR3aa: CAWAAGGLGQPQHF
CDR3nt: TGTGCCTGGGCCGCCGGGGGGCTTGGTCAGCCCCAGCATTTT

d_gene: TRBD1
v_gene: TRBV5-1
j_gene: TRBJ2-7
abundance: NA
CDR3aa: CASSSLPGQGNYEQYF
CDR3nt: TGCGCCAGCAGCTCACTACCGGGACAGGGGAACTACGAGCAGTACTTC

d_gene: NA
v_gene: TRBV7-9
j_gene: TRBJ2-3
abundance: NA
CDR3aa: CASRIRSRRTSTDTQYF
CDR3nt: TGTGCCAGCAGGATTAGGAGTAGGAGGACTAGCACAGATACGCAGTATTTT

d_gene: NA
v_gene: TRBV11-3
j_gene: TRBJ1-1
abundance: NA
CDR3aa: CASSNWENTEAFF
CDR3nt: TGTGCCAGCAGCAACTGGGAGAACACTGAAGCTTTCTTT

d_gene: NA
v_gene: TRBV6-6
j_gene: TRBJ2-7
abundance: NA
CDR3aa: CASSYKGNEQYF
CDR3nt: TGTGCCAGCAGTTACAAGGGGAACGAGCAGTACTTC

d_gene: TRBD2
v_gene: TRBV7-2
j_gene: TRBJ2-7
abundance: NA
CDR3aa: CASSTRLAGEQYF
CDR3nt: TGTGCCAGCAGCACGCGACTAGCGGGCGAGCAGTACTTC

d_gene: TRBD1
v_gene: TRBV5-4
j_gene: TRBJ1-2
abundance: few
CDR3aa: CASSQGTVSGYTF
CDR3nt: TGTGCCAGCAGCCAAGGGACAGTGTCTGGCTACACCTTC

d_gene: NA
v_gene: TRBV6-5
j_gene: TRBJ2-7
abundance: NA
CDR3aa: CASSPGWTSYEQYF
CDR3nt: TGTGCCAGCAGCCCGGGTTGGACCTCCTACGAGCAGTACTTC

d_gene: NA
v_gene: TRBV5-4
j_gene: TRBJ2-7
abundance: NA
CDR3aa: CASSFASYEQYF
CDR3nt: TGTGCCAGCAGCTTTGCCTCTTACGAGCAGTACTTC

d_gene: NA
v_gene: TRBV19
j_gene: TRBJ2-3
abundance: few
CDR3aa: CASSIDSYTQYF
CDR3nt: TGTGCCAGTAGTATCGACTCTTATACGCAGTATTTT

d_gene: TRBD2
v_gene: TRBV12-5
j_gene: TRBJ2-3
abundance: NA
CDR3aa: CASGLTSGGLTDTQYF
CDR3nt: TGTGCTAGTGGTCTTACTAGCGGGGGCCTCACAGATACGCAGTATTTT

d_gene: NA
v_gene: TRBV2
j_gene: TRBJ2-3
abundance: NA
CDR3aa: CASTLQSTDTQYF
CDR3nt: TGTGCCAGCACTTTGCAGAGCACAGATACGCAGTATTTT

d_gene: NA
v_gene: TRBV19
j_gene: TRBJ2-6
abundance: NA
CDR3aa: CASMWGPGANVLTF
CDR3nt: TGTGCCAGTATGTGGGGGCCTGGGGCCAACGTCCTGACTTTC

d_gene: TRBD1
v_gene: TRBV7-2
j_gene: TRBJ1-2
abundance: NA
CDR3aa: CASSLELGQGRGYTF
CDR3nt: TGTGCCAGCAGCTTAGAATTGGGACAGGGACGCGGCTACACCTTC

d_gene: NA
v_gene: TRBV5-6
j_gene: TRBJ1-3
abundance: NA
CDR3aa: CASSSPGDGNTIYF
CDR3nt: TGTGCCAGCAGCTCGCCGGGGGATGGAAACACCATATATTTT

d_gene: NA
v_gene: TRBV9
j_gene: TRBJ1-3
abundance: NA
CDR3aa: CASSADGRIDTIYF
CDR3nt: TGTGCCAGCAGCGCGGACGGTCGGATTGACACCATATATTTT

d_gene: NA
v_gene: TRBV11-2
j_gene: TRBJ2-7
abundance: NA
CDR3aa: CASSNKQGFFTYEQYF
CDR3nt: TGTGCCAGCAGCAACAAACAGGGATTTTTCACTTACGAGCAGTACTTC

d_gene: TRBD1
v_gene: TRBV11-2
j_gene: TRBJ1-4
abundance: NA
CDR3aa: CASSGQGAGEKLFF
CDR3nt: TGTGCCAGCAGCGGACAGGGGGCAGGTGAAAAACTGTTTTTT

d_gene: NA
v_gene: TRBV6-5
j_gene: TRBJ2-7
abundance: NA
CDR3aa: CASSYSGDYEQYF
CDR3nt: TGTGCCAGCAGTTATAGTGGTGATTACGAGCAGTACTTC

d_gene: NA
v_gene: TRBV2
j_gene: TRBJ1-5
abundance: NA
CDR3aa: CASSEAGKKEQPQHF
CDR3nt: TGTGCCAGCAGTGAGGCGGGAAAGAAGGAACAGCCCCAGCATTTT

d_gene: NA
v_gene: TRBV6-1
j_gene: TRBJ1-3
abundance: NA
CDR3aa: CASSAGRSRNTIYF
CDR3nt: TGTGCCAGCAGTGCGGGGCGATCCCGAAACACCATATATTTT

d_gene: NA
v_gene: TRBV7-2
j_gene: TRBJ1-4
abundance: NA
CDR3aa: CASSLRRSNEKLFF
CDR3nt: TGTGCCAGCAGCTTACGACGTTCTAATGAAAAACTGTTTTTT

d_gene: NA
v_gene: TRBV5-6
j_gene: TRBJ2-5
abundance: few
CDR3aa: CASSLGPRGTQETQYF
CDR3nt: TGTGCCAGCAGCTTGGGTCCTAGGGGTACTCAAGAGACCCAGTACTTC

d_gene: NA
v_gene: TRBV5-1
j_gene: TRBJ2-7
abundance: NA
CDR3aa: CASSYRGDGSYEQYF
CDR3nt: TGCGCCAGCAGCTACCGTGGGGATGGGTCCTACGAGCAGTACTTC

d_gene: TRBD2
v_gene: TRBV5-1
j_gene: TRBJ2-3
abundance: NA
CDR3aa: CASSLEYAGGRDTQYF
CDR3nt: TGCGCCAGCAGCTTGGAATATGCGGGGGGGCGAGATACGCAGTATTTT

d_gene: NA
v_gene: TRBV30
j_gene: TRBJ2-1
abundance: NA
CDR3aa: CAWSVGDADYNEQFF
CDR3nt: TGTGCCTGGAGTGTAGGGGACGCAGACTACAATGAGCAGTTCTTC

d_gene: NA
v_gene: TRBV10-1
j_gene: TRBJ2-3
abundance: once
CDR3aa: CASSEGGSTDTQYF
CDR3nt: TGCGCCAGCAGTGAGGGAGGGAGCACAGATACGCAGTATTTT

d_gene: TRBD1
v_gene: TRBV28
j_gene: TRBJ1-4
abundance: NA
CDR3aa: CASSPGQAHEKLFF
CDR3nt: TGTGCCAGCAGCCCGGGACAGGCTCACGAAAAACTGTTTTTT

d_gene: TRBD2
v_gene: TRBV11-3
j_gene: TRBJ2-1
abundance: NA
CDR3aa: CASSLDYAGGRGEQFF
CDR3nt: TGTGCCAGCAGCTTAGATTACGCGGGAGGGCGGGGTGAGCAGTTCTTC

d_gene: NA
v_gene: TRBV5-1
j_gene: TRBJ1-2
abundance: NA
CDR3aa: CASSLFAGGNYGYTF
CDR3nt: TGCGCCAGCAGCTTGTTCGCAGGAGGAAATTATGGCTACACCTTC

d_gene: NA
v_gene: TRBV6-1
j_gene: TRBJ1-5
abundance: NA
CDR3aa: CASTSEGRQPQHF
CDR3nt: TGTGCCAGCACCTCAGAGGGGCGGCAGCCCCAGCATTTT

d_gene: NA
v_gene: TRBV15
j_gene: TRBJ1-3
abundance: once
CDR3aa: CATSSPGSAGNTIYF
CDR3nt: TGTGCCACCAGTAGCCCGGGGTCGGCTGGAAACACCATATATTTT

d_gene: TRBD2
v_gene: TRBV7-6
j_gene: TRBJ2-3
abundance: NA
CDR3aa: CASSRGSASGGGTDTQYF
CDR3nt: TGTGCCAGCAGCCGCGGGTCCGCTAGCGGGGGGGGCACAGATACGCAGTATTTT

d_gene: NA
v_gene: TRBV10-2
j_gene: TRBJ1-4
abundance: NA
CDR3aa: CASTRGTNEKLFF
CDR3nt: TGCGCCAGCACCAGGGGAACTAATGAAAAACTGTTTTTT

d_gene: TRBD2
v_gene: TRBV5-1
j_gene: TRBJ2-1
abundance: NA
CDR3aa: CASSPSGRAGFNEQFF
CDR3nt: TGCGCCAGCAGCCCTAGCGGGAGGGCCGGCTTCAATGAGCAGTTCTTC

d_gene: TRBD1
v_gene: TRBV27
j_gene: TRBJ2-7
abundance: NA
CDR3aa: CASSLSGQGAHEQYF
CDR3nt: TGTGCCAGCAGTTTATCGGGACAGGGGGCTCACGAGCAGTACTTC

d_gene: TRBD2
v_gene: TRBV4-3
j_gene: TRBJ2-1
abundance: NA
CDR3aa: CASSQDRGTSGGHYNEQFF
CDR3nt: TGCGCCAGCAGCCAAGATCGTGGGACTAGCGGAGGGCACTACAATGAGCAGTTCTTC

d_gene: TRBD2
v_gene: TRBV5-4
j_gene: TRBJ2-2
abundance: NA
CDR3aa: CASSLEREGNTGELFF
CDR3nt: TGTGCCAGCAGCTTGGAGAGGGAGGGGAACACCGGGGAGCTGTTTTTT

d_gene: NA
v_gene: TRBV19
j_gene: TRBJ1-2
abundance: NA
CDR3aa: CASSPSPVWGYTF
CDR3nt: TGTGCCAGTAGCCCGAGCCCGGTCTGGGGCTACACCTTC

d_gene: TRBD1
v_gene: TRBV28
j_gene: TRBJ1-2
abundance: NA
CDR3aa: CASSLTGGNYGYTF
CDR3nt: TGTGCCAGCAGTCTCACAGGGGGAAACTATGGCTACACCTTC

d_gene: NA
v_gene: TRBV30
j_gene: TRBJ2-5
abundance: few
CDR3aa: CAWSVGGSETQYF
CDR3nt: TGTGCCTGGAGTGTGGGAGGTAGTGAGACCCAGTACTTC

d_gene: NA
v_gene: TRBV6-5
j_gene: TRBJ2-7
abundance: NA
CDR3aa: CASSYSPGSSYEQYF
CDR3nt: TGTGCCAGCAGTTACTCACCAGGTAGCTCCTACGAGCAGTACTTC

d_gene: TRBD2
v_gene: TRBV6-5
j_gene: TRBJ2-7
abundance: many
CDR3aa: CASSSRTSPQYF
CDR3nt: TGTGCCAGCAGCTCCAGGACTAGCCCGCAGTACTTC

d_gene: NA
v_gene: TRBV10-1
j_gene: TRBJ2-5
abundance: once
CDR3aa: CASGFGGQETQYF
CDR3nt: TGCGCCAGCGGTTTCGGTGGTCAGGAGACCCAGTACTTC

d_gene: NA
v_gene: TRBV2
j_gene: TRBJ1-1
abundance: few
CDR3aa: CASSGRGANTEAFF
CDR3nt: TGTGCCAGCAGTGGGAGAGGGGCGAACACTGAAGCTTTCTTT

d_gene: NA
v_gene: TRBV6-5
j_gene: TRBJ1-2
abundance: once
CDR3aa: CASSASGYYGYTF
CDR3nt: TGTGCCAGCAGTGCGTCGGGATACTATGGCTACACCTTC

d_gene: TRBD2
v_gene: TRBV5-4
j_gene: TRBJ2-4
abundance: NA
CDR3aa: CASSLGLAGATKNIQYF
CDR3nt: TGTGCCAGCAGCTTAGGTCTAGCGGGAGCAACCAAAAACATTCAGTACTTC

d_gene: TRBD2
v_gene: TRBV30
j_gene: TRBJ2-7
abundance: NA
CDR3aa: CAWSVRSLASGSPGQYF
CDR3nt: TGTGCCTGGAGTGTACGAAGCTTGGCTAGCGGGAGCCCCGGGCAGTACTTC

d_gene: TRBD1
v_gene: TRBV19
j_gene: TRBJ1-2
abundance: NA
CDR3aa: CASRPSGGANYGYTF
CDR3nt: TGTGCCAGTAGGCCCTCAGGGGGAGCTAACTATGGCTACACCTTC

d_gene: TRBD2
v_gene: TRBV5-5
j_gene: TRBJ2-1
abundance: NA
CDR3aa: CASSILAGGTYNEQFF
CDR3nt: TGTGCCAGCAGCATTCTAGCGGGGGGGACCTACAATGAGCAGTTCTTC

d_gene: NA
v_gene: TRBV19
j_gene: TRBJ2-7
abundance: many
CDR3aa: CASSTAGSGSEQYF
CDR3nt: TGTGCCAGTAGTACGGCAGGGTCTGGGAGCGAGCAGTACTTC

d_gene: NA
v_gene: TRBV5-6
j_gene: TRBJ2-7
abundance: many
CDR3aa: CASSLFTGSYEQYF
CDR3nt: TGTGCCAGCAGCTTGTTCACAGGCTCCTACGAGCAGTACTTC

d_gene: NA
v_gene: TRBV4-3
j_gene: TRBJ1-2
abundance: NA
CDR3aa: CASSPSIGGDGYTF
CDR3nt: TGCGCCAGCAGCCCATCAATAGGGGGGGACGGCTACACCTTC